This T cell receptor beta chain comes out of a study of cytomegalovirus exposure and HLA in healthy donors. Whole-study results and caveats: The authors later linked a missense DCLRE1C variant to TCR beta V- and J-gene trimming. Donors belonging to an Asian-associated ancestry cluster reportedly showed fewer N-insertions in productive TCRs than the 666-donor mean, according to what a later analysis found.

The primer mix had 60 Vbeta and 13 Jbeta primers. Only in-frame clones appear in the TCRdb table, and some are missing; sequencing was by immunoSEQ multiplex PCR. The sample lists 95,000 to 110,000 clones, around four fifths occurring once. Remarks on this clone: Its antigen is unidentified.

Donors were ostensibly healthy at sampling, although undocumented immune exposures were probable. V lost 0 bases, J lost 7 bases, and 10 bases lay in between. Germline V gene data show CDR1 as SGHNT and CDR2 as YYREEE (reference sequence). This CDR3 region has 13 residues. The sequenced sample consisted of PBMCs. V usage is TRBV5-4 and J usage is TRBJ2-5; tentatively, D is TRBD1 (5 bases). This TCR was recovered from a man aged 25-40 years in good health and CMV-seronegative. CDR3 sequence reads: CASSLDRPGTQYF. CDR3 sequence (DNA): TGTGCCAGCAGCTTGGACAGGCCTGGGACCCAGTACTTC.